Listed below are T cell receptor beta chains from one sample, sequenced in a study of T cell responses to AZD1222 COVID-19 vaccine. Produced via immunoSEQ multiplex PCR; TCRdb's table is partial and in-frame only. The sample holds about 150,000 clones; 80% to 95% are singletons and the top ten take about 2.5%. Source: peripheral blood, taken on day 0 of AZD1222 vaccination. These receptor sequences come from an adult in good health. The CDR3 runs from the conserved cysteine through the conserved F or W. A D gene is named only where the DNA matches it firmly.

length	D	V	CDR3
16	.	TRBV9	CASSVSGLGANSPLHF
14	TRBD1	TRBV6-5	CASSPRDRAYEQYF
14	.	TRBV6-1	CASSESGGNQPQHF
16	.	TRBV27	CASSFPKSSYNSPLHF
16	TRBD2	TRBV3-1/TRBV3-2	CASSQLSGSRTDTQYF
10	.	TRBV29-1	CSVGQSRAFF
15	.	TRBV5-1	CASSLDAGSRSPLHF
15	.	TRBV19	CASSRGDGNTGELFF
13	.	TRBV5-7	CASSPEGTGELFF
16	.	TRBV10-3	CAISESGSARGYEQYF
17	TRBD1	TRBV5-1	CASSLATGTGGRDEQFF
14	TRBD1	TRBV2	CASTGTGGDQPQHF
15	.	TRBV18	CASSPRQNREEGYTF
14	TRBD1	TRBV7-8	CASSLQGARTEAFF
15	.	TRBV6-5	CASSYENREVDTQYF
18	TRBD1	TRBV11-2	CASSLPHGTGGLNTEAFF
12	.	TRBV6-5	CASSYSGLGQFF
16	.	TRBV25-1	CASSEYPSQGDTEAFF
15	.	TRBV18	CASSPLQGRPAEAFF
14	.	TRBV3-1/TRBV3-2	CASSQEGGIGTIYF
14	TRBD2	TRBV7-3	CASSFQAGPETQYF
13	TRBD1	TRBV5-1	CASTPGQGETQYF
17	.	TRBV11-2	CASSLVGGATGPTEAFF
16	.	TRBV6-2/TRBV6-3	CASSYSGTASTDTQYF
15	TRBD1	TRBV2	CASTEQGADTGELFF
14	.	TRBV6-2/TRBV6-3	CASSYSSYNSPLHF
14	.	TRBV30	CAWSGVTATYEQYF
17	.	TRBV6-1	CASSEAGTNPSGNTIYF
15	.	TRBV10-3	CAISESGGVGYGYTF
13	.	TRBV24-1	CATSERANYGYTF
13	.	TRBV11-1	CASSFDGTYEQYF
12	.	TRBV4-2	CASSQARDEQYF
12	.	TRBV4-3	CASSSYTDTQYF
15	TRBD1	TRBV25-1	CASSEPGGMHSPLHF
16	.	TRBV7-9	CASSLGTGLSNQPQHF
15	.	TRBV18	CASSATRGADTEAFF
16	.	TRBV5-1	CASSDQPTGPGTEAFF
14	TRBD1	TRBV6-5	CASSIGQGPYEQYF
16	TRBD1	TRBV6-2/TRBV6-3	CASSKNGDRFTDTQYF
16	.	TRBV7-2	CASSPGVTTNTGELFF
13	.	TRBV6-2/TRBV6-3	CASSRVANTEAFF
14	.	TRBV6-5	CASSPPGAPYEQYF
13	TRBD2	TRBV3-1/TRBV3-2	CASSHTSGRELFF
15	.	TRBV6-6	CASSSSWGLDQPQHF
16	.	TRBV5-6	CASSFGGTASTDTQYF
12	.	TRBV10-2	CASSERSEKLFF
16	.	TRBV7-2	CASSLALGTSNSPLHF
14	.	TRBV27	CASRDSGSYNEQFF
14	.	TRBV7-9	CASSLDSGLDTQYF
14	.	TRBV25-1	CASRRGAYNSPLHF
15	.	TRBV5-1	CASSLGLPLFDTQYF
14	.	TRBV7-8	CASSLLTGYSPLHF
15	.	TRBV5-4	CASRFWGSAGNTIYF
12	TRBD1	TRBV12-3/TRBV12-4	CAIRQGLDEQYF
16	.	TRBV5-1	CASSVSLAGLLNEQFF
14	TRBD1	TRBV7-8	CASSYRGLDYEQYF
12	.	TRBV30	CAWRETGPGYTF